This paragraph covers one T cell receptor beta chain sequence. Its antigen is currently not known. It has no much larger one-base neighbor in the sample; base qualities were not kept. The sample originates from a study of control samples from healthy donors and cancer patients (TCRdb year 2020). The CDR3 covers 14 residues, taking in both the cysteine and the phenylalanine. Only the CDR3 part of the read is kept: 42 bases, read in frame from the first base. Trimming at the junction amounts to 3 bases on V and 1 base on J, and the germline ends lie 9 bases apart. Taken from the germline V gene, the CDR1 and CDR2 loops are SGHAT and FQNNGV. Receptor libraries were prepared by the immunoSEQ multiplex PCR assay. TCRdb took over this immuneACCESS table, retaining in-frame rearrangements with V and J assigned. Such tables are incomplete; in checked studies, under half of the missing clones stem from an unresolved V gene, and the remainder is unexplained. The sample table records fewer than 200,000 clones; around 93% of these occur just once. The ten largest make up 4.1% of the sample.

The V gene is TRBV11-2 and the J gene is TRBJ1-1; the D gene remains uncertain. The receptor's source is an older woman in good health. Sequenced sample: blood. The DNA sequence is given as TGTGCCAGCAGCTTCTCCCGGGGGAACACTGAAGCTTTCTTT. This gives the protein CASSFSRGNTEAFF.